This T cell receptor (beta chain) appears in the sequencing data of a study of blood T cell repertoires in COVID-19. Trimming stripped 4 bases from V and 8 bases from J, with 12 bases between. The CDR3 runs to 13 residues. Germline CDR1 and CDR2: MNHNY and SVGAGI (reference sequence). Enrollees, roughly 18 to 89 years old, lived in about two dozen US areas. This table comes from immunoSEQ multiplex PCR, and its TCRdb copy is limited to in-frame clones, with some not included. In the table there are about 200,000 clones, more than 75% of which are singletons. The chain combines TRBV6-6 with TRBJ2-1; D possibly corresponds to TRBD1 (5 bases). The specimen was PBMCs or T cells enriched from blood (not recorded which). The clonotype originates from a woman in her forties or fifties with acute COVID-19. The CDR3 DNA follows: TGTGCCAGCAGTTGGGGCCTCCGGTATGAGCAGTTCTTC. Protein product: CASSWGLRYEQFF.